A single sample gave rise to the 20 T cell receptor beta chains below, sequenced in a study of OX40 agonist ivuxolimab in advanced cancers. Only in-frame clones appear in the TCRdb table, and some are missing; sequencing was by immunoSEQ multiplex PCR. The sample has fewer than 20,000 clones, around four fifths seen once; the top ten hold approximately 13%. The source was CD4+ or CD8+ T cells sorted from blood, collected in a trial of the OX40 agonist ivuxolimab. Receptor source: an adult with an advanced solid tumor such as melanoma, head and neck, liver or kidney cancer.

This rearrangement joins TRBV19 to TRBJ1-1, with 11 bases lining up with TRBD1. The CDR3 extends over 16 amino acids. The J segment lost 0 bases and the V segment lost 6 bases, leaving 6 bases of the junction unmatched. CDR1 is LNHDA, CDR2 SQIVND, per germline (reference sequence). The CDR3 here is CASRTGTGGLNTEAFF. The CDR3, as DNA: TGTGCCAGTAGAACCGGGACAGGGGGTTTGAACACTGAAGCTTTCTTT.

The rearrangement uses TRBV6-1 and TRBJ2-7, with D possibly TRBD2 on 5 matching bases. This CDR3 has 13 amino acids. Germline V gives CDR1 MNHNS, CDR2 SASEGT. Trimming stripped 7 bases from V and 6 bases from J, with 16 bases between. The DNA for the CDR3 is TGTGCCAGCACCCTAGCCTCTATCGGCGAGCAGTACTTC. As protein: CASTLASIGEQYF.

The chain has TRBV6-5 and TRBJ2-1; 10 positions match TRBD1. In germline, CDR1 is MNHEY, CDR2 SVGAGI. CDR3 length equals 14 residues. V lost 2 bases and J lost 12; bases outside the gene matches: 7. CDR3 protein: CASSYRTGGRGQFF. CDR3 DNA: TGTGCCAGCAGTTACAGGACAGGGGGAAGGGGGCAGTTCTTC.

This clone is categorized as medium-sized. The chain links TRBV27 to TRBJ2-3, with no clear D. V shed 6 bases and J shed 8 bases, with 15 bases lying between them. CDR1 is MNHEY and CDR2 is SMNVEV in the germline V gene (reference sequence). This CDR3 region has 13 residues. CDR3 nucleotide sequence: TGTGCCAGCAGCCCAGCGAGCTGGGGTACGCAGTATTTT. This gives the protein CASSPASWGTQYF.

This clone turned up a few times. For the CDR3, the DNA is TGTGCCAGCAGACCAACAGGGGGCCGGGAGCAGTTCTTC. Translated, it gives CASRPTGGREQFF. This chain uses TRBV14 with TRBJ2-1; 9 nucleotides agree with TRBD1. CDR1 SGHDN and CDR2 FVKESK come from the germline V gene. V lost 6 bases to trimming and J lost 10 bases; unmatched junction nucleotides: 7. The CDR3 contains 13 residues. The whole variable domain, filled in from reference TRBV14 and TRBJ2-1, reads EAGVTQFPSHSVIEKGQTVTLRCDPISGHDNLYWYRRVMGKEIKFLLHFVKESKQDESGMPNNRFLAERTGGTYSTLKVQPAELEDSGVYFCASRPTGGREQFFGPGTRLTVL.

The sample holds one count of this clone. This rearrangement joins TRBV7-9 to TRBJ1-6; no reliable D call. Trimming took 5 bases from V and 6 from J, leaving 20 bases between them. CDR3 size: 17 residues. Germline CDR1 reads SEHNR; CDR2 reads FQNEAQ (reference sequence). The DNA of the CDR3 is TGTGCCAGCAGCCCATACGGCGGGGAAAGGACTAATTCACCCCTCCACTTT. Amino acid sequence: CASSPYGGERTNSPLHF.

A word on this clone: Different DNA sequences within this sample yield the same CDR3. The chain joins TRBV6-5 to TRBJ2-1; TRBD2 matches 7 bases. Germline V CDR1 and CDR2: MNHEY, SVGAGI. The CDR3 has 14 amino acids. Germline trimming cut 5 bases from V and 1 base from J; bases unmatched to any gene: 2. The CDR3 sequence is CASSLRESYNEQFF. CDR3 bases: TGTGCCAGCAGTCTGCGGGAGTCCTACAATGAGCAGTTCTTC.

This chain connects TRBV15 to TRBJ2-7, with TRBD1 matching 9 bases. Looked up from germline, CDR1 is LNHNV and CDR2 is YYDKDF (reference sequence). J was trimmed by 5 bases and V by 5 bases; bases with no gene match: 7. This CDR3 region has 14 residues. This CDR3 reads CATSGSGTGNEQYF. The CDR3 bases are TGTGCCACCAGCGGTTCCGGGACAGGGAACGAGCAGTACTTC.

V usage is TRBV11-2 and J usage is TRBJ2-5; 7 bases map to TRBD2. Germline loops: CDR1 SGHAT, CDR2 FQNNGV. J gave up 0 bases and V 3 bases, and 4 bases lay outside the gene matches. CDR3 size: 15 residues. The DNA of the CDR3 is TGTGCCAGCAGCTTGGGGGGGACTCACCAAGAGACCCAGTACTTC. Translating gives CASSLGGTHQETQYF.

This clone has just a few counts. This chain uses TRBV6-5 with TRBJ2-7; 12 nucleotides match TRBD2. J gave up 6 bases and V 10 bases, and 13 bases lay outside the gene matches. The germline gives CDR1 MNHEY, CDR2 SVGAGI. The CDR3 covers 15 residues. CDR3: CATRGSSGRAGEQYF. In nucleotides, the CDR3 is TGTGCCACCCGGGGTTCTAGCGGGAGGGCCGGCGAGCAGTACTTC.

This rearrangement joins TRBV2 to TRBJ2-1; 9 bases map to TRBD2. With 6 bases clipped from V and 8 bases from J, the junction kept 5 bases outside the gene matches. Germline CDR1 SNHLY, CDR2 FYNNEI. This CDR3 spans 13 amino acids. In DNA form, the CDR3 reads TGTGCCAGCAGGGGGACTAGCACTGATGAGCAGTTCTTC. Translating gives CASRGTSTDEQFF.

The rearrangement links TRBV27 to TRBJ2-1; no clear D. V was clipped by 9 bases and J by 3 bases, with 9 bases between them. Germline CDR1 is MNHEY and CDR2 is SMNVEV (reference sequence). This CDR3 has 12 residues. CDR3 amino acids: CASGPNYNEQFF. As DNA, the CDR3 is TGTGCCAGTGGCCCCAACTACAATGAGCAGTTCTTC.

This rearrangement joins TRBV6-1 to TRBJ2-7; a weak D match, TRBD2 (6 bases). The CDR3 is made up of 15 amino acids. Germline CDR1 reads MNHNS; CDR2 reads SASEGT. The V gene lost 5 bases and the J gene lost 6 bases, with 20 bases spanning the gap. Written as DNA, the CDR3 is TGTGCCAGCAGTAAAGAAGCCCGCGGGGTATTCGAGCAGTACTTC. Translation gives CASSKEARGVFEQYF.

The V gene is TRBV23-1, the J gene TRBJ2-7, with a weak D call TRBD1 (6 bases). TRBV23-1 is noted as an ORF with a role that remains uncertain. The CDR3 has 15 residues. Trimming removed 0 bases from V and 4 bases from J, with 13 bases in between. The CDR3 coding sequence is TGCGCCAGCAGTCAATCACAGGGTAACAGGTACGAGCAGTACTTC. Residues: CASSQSQGNRYEQYF.

The genes are TRBV6-1 and TRBJ2-7, with 13 positions matching TRBD2. This CDR3 region has 16 residues. From germline, CDR1 is MNHNS and CDR2 SASEGT. V shed 2 bases and J 7 bases; nucleotides not matched to a gene: 8. The CDR3 nucleotides are TGTGCCAGCAGTGAATTGGGGGGACTAGCGGGGCTAGAGCAGTACTTC. It yields the protein CASSELGGLAGLEQYF.

The J gene is TRBJ2-1, the V gene TRBV6-6; D may be TRBD1 (5 bases). This CDR3 is built from 11 residues. V lost 8 bases, J lost 9 bases, and 11 bases lay in between. Germline CDR1 and CDR2: MNHNY and SVGAGI (reference sequence). The CDR3 DNA follows: TGTGCCAGCCTCGAAGGGGTTGAGCAGTTCTTC. Its translation: CASLEGVEQFF.

This clone appeared once. The chain has TRBV5-6 and TRBJ2-5; 8 nucleotides line up with TRBD1. CDR1 and CDR2 from the germline V gene are SGHDT and YYEEEE. V gave up 3 bases and J gave up 3 bases; unmatched junction bases: 4. This CDR3 is built from 14 residues. In DNA form, the CDR3 reads TGTGCCAGCAGCTACGGACAGGGAAAAGAGACCCAGTACTTC. As protein: CASSYGQGKETQYF.

V gene TRBV5-1 combines with J gene TRBJ2-3; 11 bases align to TRBD2. This CDR3 region has 18 residues. The germline gives CDR1 SGHRS, CDR2 YFSETQ. The J segment lost 1 base and the V segment lost 6 bases, leaving 13 bases of the junction unmatched. The CDR3 is CASTPGVAGGPGTDTQYF. CDR3 in DNA: TGCGCCAGCACGCCGGGGGTAGCGGGAGGGCCGGGCACAGATACGCAGTATTTT.

The chain is built from TRBV11-2 and TRBJ2-3, with 12 bases fitting TRBD2. The CDR3 loop spans 17 amino acids. Trimming took 0 bases from V and 3 from J; bases not matched to a gene: 4. The germline V gene has CDR1 SGHAT and CDR2 FQNNGV. CDR3 amino acids: CASSLEGGLAGTDTQYF. CDR3 bases: TGTGCCAGCAGCTTAGAGGGGGGACTAGCGGGTACAGATACGCAGTATTTT.

This clone is labeled as medium-sized (0.01 to 0.1%). The chain links TRBV7-6 to TRBJ2-3; D assignment may be TRBD1 or TRBD2 (5 bases each). Germline loops: CDR1 SGHVS, CDR2 FNYEAQ. The germline V and J ends were trimmed by 5 bases and 2 bases, with 14 bases remaining between them. This CDR3 is built from 15 residues. Here the CDR3 reads CASSPDWDPTDTQYF. Here the CDR3 DNA reads TGTGCCAGCAGCCCGGACTGGGACCCCACAGATACGCAGTATTTT. Full variable domain (rest looked up from reference TRBV7-6 and TRBJ2-3): GAGVSQSPRYKVTKRGQDVALRCDPISGHVSLYWYRQALGQGPEFLTYFNYEAQQDKSGLPNDRFSAERPEGSISTLTIQRTEQRDSAMYRCASSPDWDPTDTQYFGPGTRLTVL.